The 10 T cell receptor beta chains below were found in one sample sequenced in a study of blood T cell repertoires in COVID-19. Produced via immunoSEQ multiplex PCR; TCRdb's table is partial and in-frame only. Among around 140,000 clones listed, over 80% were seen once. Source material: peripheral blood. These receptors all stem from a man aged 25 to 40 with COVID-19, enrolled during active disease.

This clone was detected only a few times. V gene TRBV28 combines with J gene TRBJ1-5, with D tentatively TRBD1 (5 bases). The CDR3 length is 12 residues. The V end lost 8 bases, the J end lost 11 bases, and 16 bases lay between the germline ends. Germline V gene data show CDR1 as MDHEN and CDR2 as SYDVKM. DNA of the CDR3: TGTGCCAGCTTTACAGGCTCGGTGTCCCAGCATTTT. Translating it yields CASFTGSVSQHF.

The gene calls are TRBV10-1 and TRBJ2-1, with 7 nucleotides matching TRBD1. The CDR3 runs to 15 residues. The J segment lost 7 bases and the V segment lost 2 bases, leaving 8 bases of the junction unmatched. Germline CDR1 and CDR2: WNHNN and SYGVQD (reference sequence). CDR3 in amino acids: CASSERQGLSNEQFF. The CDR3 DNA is TGCGCCAGCAGTGAGAGACAGGGTCTGAGTAATGAGCAGTTCTTC.

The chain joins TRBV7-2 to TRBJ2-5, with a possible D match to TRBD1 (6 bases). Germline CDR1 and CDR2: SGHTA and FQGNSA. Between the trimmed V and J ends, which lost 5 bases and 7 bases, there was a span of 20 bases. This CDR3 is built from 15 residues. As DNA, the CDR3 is TGTGCCAGCAGCACCTCGACAGGCACCCGAGGGACCCAGTACTTC. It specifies CASSTSTGTRGTQYF.

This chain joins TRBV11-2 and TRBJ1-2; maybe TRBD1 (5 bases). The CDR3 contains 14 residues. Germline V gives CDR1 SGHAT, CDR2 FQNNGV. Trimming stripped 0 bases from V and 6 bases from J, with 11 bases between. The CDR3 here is CASSLDSAGNGYTF. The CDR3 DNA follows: TGTGCCAGCAGCTTAGATTCCGCAGGGAATGGCTACACCTTC. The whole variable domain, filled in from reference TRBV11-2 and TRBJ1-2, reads EAGVAQSPRYKIIEKRQSVAFWCNPISGHATLYWYQQILGQGPKLLIQFQNNGVVDDSQLPKDRFSAERLKGVDSTLKIQPAKLEDSAVYLCASSLDSAGNGYTFGSGTRLTVV.

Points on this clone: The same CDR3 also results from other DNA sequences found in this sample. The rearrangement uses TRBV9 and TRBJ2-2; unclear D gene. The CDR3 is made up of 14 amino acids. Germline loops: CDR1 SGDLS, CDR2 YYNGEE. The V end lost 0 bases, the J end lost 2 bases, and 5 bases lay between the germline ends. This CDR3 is CASSVGLNTGELFF. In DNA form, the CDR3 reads TGTGCCAGCAGCGTAGGACTTAACACCGGGGAGCTGTTTTTT.

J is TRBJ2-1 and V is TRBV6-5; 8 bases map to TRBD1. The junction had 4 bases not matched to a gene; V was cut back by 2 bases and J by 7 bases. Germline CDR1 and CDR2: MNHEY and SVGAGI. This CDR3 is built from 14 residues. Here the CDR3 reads CASSYGQGANEQFF. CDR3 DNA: TGTGCCAGCAGTTACGGGCAGGGGGCTAATGAGCAGTTCTTC.

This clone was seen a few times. This CDR3 is CAISDRGPSYEQYF. The CDR3 bases are TGTGCCATCAGTGACAGGGGACCTTCCTACGAGCAGTACTTC. This chain connects TRBV10-3 to TRBJ2-7; tentative D call: TRBD1 (6 bases). Germline values: CDR1 ENHRY, CDR2 SYGVKD. Trimming stripped 3 bases from V and 1 base from J, with 10 bases between. There are 14 residues in the CDR3.

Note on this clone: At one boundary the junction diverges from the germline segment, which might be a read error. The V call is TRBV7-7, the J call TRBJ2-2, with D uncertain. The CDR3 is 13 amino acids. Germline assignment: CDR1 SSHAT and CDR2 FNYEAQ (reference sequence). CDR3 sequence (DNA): TGTGCTAGCAGCCAACTCTGGACCGGGGAGCTGTTTTTT. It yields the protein CASSQLWTGELFF.

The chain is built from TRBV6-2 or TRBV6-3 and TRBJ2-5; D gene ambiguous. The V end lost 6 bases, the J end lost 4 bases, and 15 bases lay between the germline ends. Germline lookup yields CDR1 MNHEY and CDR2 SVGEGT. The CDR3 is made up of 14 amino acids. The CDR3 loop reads CASSWVEVGETQYF. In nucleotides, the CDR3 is TGTGCCAGCAGCTGGGTAGAGGTTGGAGAGACCCAGTACTTC.

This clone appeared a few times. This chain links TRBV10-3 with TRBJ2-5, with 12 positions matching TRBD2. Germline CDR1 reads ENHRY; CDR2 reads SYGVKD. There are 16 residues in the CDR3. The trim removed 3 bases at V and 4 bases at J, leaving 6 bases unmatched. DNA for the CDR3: TGTGCCATCAGTGATACTAGCGGGAGGTCGGTAGAGACCCAGTACTTC. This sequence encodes CAISDTSGRSVETQYF.